This TCR beta chain derives from a study of human T cells and chemical hapten exposure (TCRdb year 2021). Notes on the research overall: Libraries were pooled for sequencing, and variation in per-sample TCR yields was attributed mainly to small differences in library volumes within the pool. Peripheral blood TCR repertoire changes were tracked in vivo in alopecia patients during primary and secondary sensitization to the hapten diphenylcyclopropenone (DPC). Both TCR alpha and TCR beta chains were sequenced from each blood RNA sample.

The library was made by 5' RACE. Instrument used: Illumina MiSeq. During library preparation, unique molecular identifiers were attached to individual cDNA molecules so that TCRs could be counted in a quantitative, reproducible way. On the study's bioinformatics: The median number of TCRs per sample was approximately 96,000, ranging from 23,224 to 690,600. The Decombinator software suite was used to annotate the V, J and CDR3 of the TCR reads. To make PS versus PT1 abundance plots, every sample was subsampled to the same number of TCRs (28,000). TCRs were defined as expanded if absent before sensitization and observed at least eight times at the 2-week time point. The public sequencing data were trimmed at Q25 with fastp and processed into clonotypes with MiXCR by TCRdb, which kept only in-frame beta chains. Identical CDR3 proteins give one entry, which carries the most common genes and DNA. For this entry, the V and J calls and clone size follow TCRdb and not the study's own pipeline. For this sample the table gives about 80,000 distinct CDR3 sequences, of which around 15% were detected only once. 6.5% to 7% of the sample lies in the top ten.

This clonotype has a handful of counts. The antigen it recognizes is unknown. The sample holds no much larger clone one base away, and base qualities are not on file. Broad study findings and their caveats: After repeated subsampling, changes were observed in the strength of the expansion versus patch-test correlation and in the threshold at which the correlation became significant. The number of TCRs above 1 in 1000 frequency did not change with DPC sensitization; there was no evidence of global repertoire structure alterations.

Per the germline V gene, MGHRA is the CDR1 and YSYEKL is the CDR2. The CDR3 numbers 15 residues from cysteine through phenylalanine. The retained sequence is limited to the CDR3, 45 bases, with the frame set at the first base. V has 1 base trimmed and J has 6 bases trimmed; junction bases matching no gene number 2. Total RNA was extracted from unfractionated whole blood collected in Tempus Blood RNA tubes. Roughly 5 healthy volunteers were used as TCR sequencing controls and were bled at day 0, 2 weeks and 6 weeks. The rearrangement joined TRBV4-1 to TRBJ1-5, and TRBD1 matches 11 of the central bases. The TCR was taken from a female donor in good health. The CDR3 region has the sequence CASSQAGQGAQPQHF. Read as DNA, the sequence is TGCGCCAGCAGCCAAGCAGGACAGGGGGCTCAGCCCCAGCATTTT.